The clone carrying this TCR beta chain ranks as medium-sized. Its antigen is unidentified. TRB was amplified from about 260-540 ng of blood genomic DNA. Germline CDR1 is ENHRY and CDR2 is SYGVKD. The V gene lost 10 bases and the J gene lost 4 bases, with 13 bases spanning the gap. The CDR3 is made up of 12 amino acids. The data derive from a study of T and B cells in COVID-19 patients. About the study: Blood was sampled from COVID-19 patients who were either actively infected or recovered. Whole-study results and caveats: There were approximately 2,500 TCR clusters exclusive to the recovered cohort, a few dozen with low generation probability. Clonality of TRB repertoires was high in active COVID-19; recovery brought above-healthy diversity and richness.

TRB rearrangements were amplified by multiplex PCR with BIOMED2 TRB-A/B primers. A single record per CDR3 protein comes from TCRdb applying MiXCR to the multiplex PCR reads. This sample has several thousand distinct CDR3 sequences; 21% occur once, and the top ten carry around 20%. The receptor's source is a human donor with active COVID-19. The sequencing sample was made of blood. The chain couples TRBV10-3 to TRBJ1-2, with no clear D. The CDR3 DNA sequence: TGTGCCACCTTCGAAGGCAGCTATGGCTACACCTTC. This sequence encodes CATFEGSYGYTF.